The 15 T cell receptor beta chains reported below all come from one sample, sequenced in a study of vaccination and CD4 T cells after COVID-19. At the Johns Hopkins FTIC core, DNA taken from cultured CD4+ T cells was sequenced by way of the Oncomine TCR Beta short-read assay. Each CDR3 protein gets one entry after TCRdb re-called the PCR reads with MiXCR. Seen here are fewer than 20,000 distinct CDR3 sequences, approximately 48% observed once, and the top ten hold around 5.3%. The treatment was: roughly nine-day PBMC culture with coronavirus spike peptide pools or control peptides (ViraFEST assay). The antigens of these receptors remain unknown. This specimen consisted of CD4+ T cells from blood, cultured in vitro, obtained before SARS-CoV-2 vaccination. The receptors here all came from a human donor who had recovered from COVID-19.

This clonotype has just a few counts. This chain connects TRBV20-1 to TRBJ2-5, with 11 positions matching TRBD2. The CDR3 is 17 amino acids. Germline CDR1 is DFQATT and CDR2 is SNEGSKA (reference sequence). Trimming at V came to 6 bases and at J to 4 bases, leaving 16 bases not matched to a gene. CDR3 amino acids: CSAAPPASGRSGETQYF. CDR3 bases: TGCAGTGCAGCCCCCCCTGCTAGCGGGAGGTCTGGAGAGACCCAGTACTTC.

This clonotype was observed a few times. The genes are TRBV20-1 and TRBJ2-5; a possible D gene is TRBD2 (6 bases). This CDR3 has 14 amino acids. With 2 bases removed from V and 5 bases from J, the gap between germline ends came to 15 bases. Germline V gene sequence: CDR1 DFQATT, CDR2 SNEGSKA (reference sequence). The CDR3 spells CSARSPRGGETQYF. The CDR3 DNA follows: TGCAGTGCTAGATCGCCTAGAGGAGGGGAGACCCAGTACTTC.

The rearrangement joins TRBV7-2 to TRBJ1-6; D is unclear. This CDR3 has 15 residues. CDR1 and CDR2 from the germline V gene are SGHTA and FQGNSA. Trimming removed 2 bases from V and 6 bases from J, with 11 bases in between. The CDR3 region is CASSLSGSGNSPLHF. Here the CDR3 DNA reads TGTGCCAGCAGCTTATCTGGGTCGGGTAATTCACCCCTCCACTTT.

In this sample, this clonotype turned up a few times. This chain joins TRBV18 and TRBJ2-7, with 8 bases identical to TRBD1. V trimming: 0 bases; J trimming: 5 bases; junction bases outside the gene matches: 3. Germline-derived CDR1 and CDR2 are KGHSH and LQKENI. The CDR3 has 14 residues. The CDR3 DNA is TGTGCCAGCTCACCACCGACAGGGGTCGACGAGCAGTACTTC. Amino acids: CASSPPTGVDEQYF. Combining the CDR3 with reference TRBV18 and TRBJ2-7 gives the whole variable domain NAGVMQNPRHLVRRRGQEARLRCSPMKGHSHVYWYRQLPEEGLKFMVYLQKENIIDESGMPKERFSAEFPKEGPSILRIQQVVRGDSAAYFCASSPPTGVDEQYFGPGTRLTVT.

The sample holds a few counts of this clonotype. V and J are TRBV20-1 and TRBJ1-3; possibly TRBD1 for D (5 bases). The CDR3 has 14 residues. Trimming removed 4 bases at V and 4 bases at J, with 14 bases between. Germline assignment: CDR1 DFQATT and CDR2 SNEGSKA (reference sequence). DNA for the CDR3: TGCAGTGCTATCTACGGACACAACGGAAACACCATATATTTT. Translated: CSAIYGHNGNTIYF.

This clonotype came up a few times. The chain has TRBV7-2 and TRBJ2-5; D is perhaps TRBD2 (6 bases). In germline, CDR1 is SGHTA, CDR2 FQGNSA. Trimming shortened V by 5 bases and J by 2 bases, and 15 bases separated the two germline ends. The length of the CDR3 is 15 residues. The CDR3 sequence is CASSPQEGTQETQYF. As DNA, the CDR3 is TGTGCCAGCAGCCCCCAGGAGGGCACACAAGAGACCCAGTACTTC.

This clonotype appeared a few times. This rearrangement joins TRBV10-2 to TRBJ1-5; 7 bases map to TRBD1. The V and J ends lost 4 bases and 5 bases, in that order; junction bases with no gene match: 2. This CDR3 is built from 13 residues. Germline V gene data show CDR1 as WSHSY and CDR2 as SAAADI. CDR3 nucleotide sequence: TGCGCCAGCAGTGTGCAGGGGGATCAGCCCCAGCATTTT. This sequence encodes CASSVQGDQPQHF.

The V and J genes are TRBV27 and TRBJ1-5; 8 bases are a match to TRBD1. The CDR3 totals 14 residues. Unmatched junction bases numbered 8, after V lost 6 bases and J lost 7 bases. Germline V lookup: CDR1 MNHEY, CDR2 SMNVEV (reference sequence). The CDR3 DNA reads as TGTGCCAGCAGCCCGACAGGGGTAATGCAGCCCCAGCATTTT. Amino acid sequence: CASSPTGVMQPQHF.

The gene calls are TRBV5-4 and TRBJ2-3; the D is unclear. V lost 3 bases to trimming and J lost 2 bases, with 19 bases between them. Germline CDR1 reads SGHNT; CDR2 reads YYREEE (reference sequence). The CDR3 loop spans 17 amino acids. The CDR3 region has the DNA TGTGCCAGCAGCTCCAATCGAGGAGTAAGCCACACAGATACGCAGTATTTT. Protein sequence: CASSSNRGVSHTDTQYF.

This clonotype was counted a few times. CDR3: CATSPSSGGPYNEQFF. The CDR3 region has the DNA TGTGCCACCAGCCCATCCAGCGGGGGGCCCTACAATGAGCAGTTCTTC. The chain employs TRBV24-1 and TRBJ2-1; 9 positions match TRBD2. V shed 7 bases and J 2 bases; nucleotides not matched to a gene: 8. The germline gives CDR1 KGHDR, CDR2 SFDVKD. The CDR3 has 16 residues.

CDR3 bases: TGTGCCACCAGTGATCAAACTAGCGGGGGGTACAATGAGCAGTTCTTC. This codes for CATSDQTSGGYNEQFF. This chain links TRBV24-1 with TRBJ2-1, with 12 bases aligning to TRBD2. The germline CDR1 and CDR2 sequences are KGHDR and SFDVKD. This CDR3 has 16 amino acids. Trimming cost V 3 bases and J 4 bases; bases outside gene matches: 3.

The V and J genes are TRBV9 and TRBJ2-1, with D maybe TRBD1 (5 bases). Trimming cost V 0 bases and J 0 bases, with 7 bases left between them. The CDR3 loop spans 15 amino acids. Germline V gene sequence: CDR1 SGDLS, CDR2 YYNGEE. In nucleotides, the CDR3 is TGTGCCAGCAGCGTAGCAGGGAACTCCTACAATGAGCAGTTCTTC. Translation gives CASSVAGNSYNEQFF.

The V call is TRBV6-1, the J call TRBJ2-3; perhaps D is TRBD1 or TRBD2 (5 bases each). From germline, CDR1 is MNHNS and CDR2 SASEGT. Trimming stripped 2 bases from V and 9 bases from J, with 15 bases between. This CDR3 spans 14 amino acids. The CDR3 DNA reads as TGTGCCAGCAGTGAACTTCGGGGAAGGGGCACGCAGTATTTT. This encodes CASSELRGRGTQYF.

CDR3 coding DNA: TGCGCCAGCAGCCACGACCAAACGGGGTTCTATGGCTACACCTTC. Its translation: CASSHDQTGFYGYTF. The gene calls are TRBV4-1 and TRBJ1-2; D not certain. CDR3 length: 15 amino acids. Germline CDR1 reads MGHRA; CDR2 reads YSYEKL. Trimming cost V 3 bases and J 4 bases, with 15 bases left between them.

This clonotype has a single count. The V gene is TRBV15, the J gene TRBJ1-1; no clear D gene. Germline CDR1 and CDR2: LNHNV and YYDKDF (reference sequence). CDR3 length: 15 residues. Trimming removed 0 bases at V and 1 base at J, with 9 bases between. The CDR3 bases are TGTGCCACCAGCAGAGATTTGGTTCAGAACACTGAAGCTTTCTTT. It codes for CATSRDLVQNTEAFF.